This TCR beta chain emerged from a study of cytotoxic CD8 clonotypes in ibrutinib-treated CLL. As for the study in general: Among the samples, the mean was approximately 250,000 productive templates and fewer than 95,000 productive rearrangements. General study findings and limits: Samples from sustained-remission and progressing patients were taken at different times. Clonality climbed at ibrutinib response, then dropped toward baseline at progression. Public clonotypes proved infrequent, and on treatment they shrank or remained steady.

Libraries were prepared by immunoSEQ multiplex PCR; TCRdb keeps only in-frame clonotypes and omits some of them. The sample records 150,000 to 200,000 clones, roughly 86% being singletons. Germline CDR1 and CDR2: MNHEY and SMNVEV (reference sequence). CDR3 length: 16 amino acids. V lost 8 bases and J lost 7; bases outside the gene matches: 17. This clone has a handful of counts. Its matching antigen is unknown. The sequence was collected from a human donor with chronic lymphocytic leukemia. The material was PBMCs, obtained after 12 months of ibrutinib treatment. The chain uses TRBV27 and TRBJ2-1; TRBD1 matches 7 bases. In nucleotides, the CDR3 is TGTGCCAGCCATCTTAAACAGGGGTTGAGTATGAATGAGCAGTTCTTC. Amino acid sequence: CASHLKQGLSMNEQFF.